The 27 T cell receptor beta chains below come from one sample, sequenced in a study of read filtering for tumor transcriptome and immune sequencing. From about 0.4 ug of RNA, a library with molecular barcoded alpha/delta and beta/gamma adaptors was made. Via MiXCR, TCRdb re-called the reads, giving one row per CDR3 protein. Seen here are roughly 130,000 distinct CDR3 sequences, under 15% observed once, and the top ten hold approximately 9.9%. Source material: a population of CD138-negative cells sorted from bone marrow. These receptors originate from a donor over 35 with multiple myeloma.

Note on this clonotype: A single base separates this from a much larger clone, so it may be a read error. This chain joins TRBV15 and TRBJ2-7, with D tentatively TRBD2 (5 bases). CDR1 and CDR2 (germline): LNHNV, YYDKDF (reference sequence). The ends were cut back, 5 bases at V and 3 bases at J, with 17 bases in the middle. There are 15 residues in the CDR3. In nucleotides, the CDR3 is TGTGCCACCAGCTACGCACTCCGGGGAAACTACGAGCAGTACTTC. It yields the protein CATSYALRGNYEQYF.

The rearrangement links TRBV3-1 to TRBJ1-2, with D possibly being TRBD1 (5 bases). V was cut by 1 base and J by 6 bases, with 15 bases left in between. The CDR3 totals 15 residues. Germline V gene lookup returns CDR1 LGHDT and CDR2 YNNKEL (reference sequence). The CDR3 sequence is CASSQGPPGPNGYTF. The CDR3 DNA reads TGTGCCAGCAGCCAAGGGCCGCCAGGGCCCAATGGCTACACCTTC. Looking up the rest from reference TRBV3-1 and TRBJ1-2 gives the full variable domain: DTAVSQTPKYLVTQMGNDKSIKCEQNLGHDTMYWYKQDSKKFLKIMFSYNNKELIINETVPNRFSPKSPDKAHLNLHINSLELGDSAVYFCASSQGPPGPNGYTFGSGTRLTVV.

In this sample, this clonotype turned up many times. CDR3 sequence: CASRYSNPGQGAYEQFF. The CDR3 DNA sequence: TGTGCCAGCAGATATTCCAATCCGGGACAGGGGGCGTATGAGCAGTTCTTC. The rearrangement links TRBV11-1 to TRBJ2-1; 12 positions agree with TRBD1. The junction had 14 bases not matched to a gene; V was cut back by 6 bases and J by 8 bases. Germline V gene data show CDR1 as SGHAT and CDR2 as FQDESV (reference sequence). This CDR3 comprises 17 residues.

This clonotype showed up many times. V gene TRBV6-6 combines with J gene TRBJ2-2, with D hard to call. The CDR3 covers 15 residues. From germline, CDR1 is MNHNY and CDR2 SVGAGI (reference sequence). V lost 6 bases, J lost 7 bases, and 18 bases lay in between. The CDR3 bases are TGTGCCAGCAGCCGGACCCGCTCGTTGGTCGGGGAGCTGTTTTTT. As protein: CASSRTRSLVGELFF.

This clonotype occurred many times. The rearrangement uses TRBV7-9 and TRBJ2-5, with 7 bases matching TRBD1. Germline CDR1 SEHNR, CDR2 FQNEAQ (reference sequence). With 4 bases clipped from V and 3 bases from J, the junction kept 11 bases outside the gene matches. CDR3 length equals 16 residues. The CDR3 coding sequence is TGTGCCAGCAGCTCTAGAGACAGGGCGGAGGAAGAGACCCAGTACTTC. This translates into CASSSRDRAEEETQYF.

This clonotype turned up a few times. V gene TRBV19 combines with J gene TRBJ2-1; D not certain. Between the trimmed V and J ends, which lost 8 bases and 5 bases, there was a span of 4 bases. The CDR3 extends over 10 amino acids. Germline V gene sequence: CDR1 LNHDA, CDR2 SQIVND (reference sequence). This CDR3 reads CASGNNEQFF. CDR3 bases: TGTGCCAGTGGTAACAATGAGCAGTTCTTC.

Ten or more counts support this clonotype. CDR3 sequence: CSARDEYEQYF. The CDR3 DNA reads TGCAGTGCTAGAGACGAGTACGAGCAGTACTTC. The chain has TRBV20-1 and TRBJ2-7; no clear D. Germline V gene lookup returns CDR1 DFQATT and CDR2 SNEGSKA (reference sequence). This CDR3 comprises 11 residues. The V and J ends lost 0 bases and 4 bases respectively, with 4 bases between them.

This clonotype was seen many times. The J gene is TRBJ2-6, the V gene TRBV11-1; D uncertain. From germline, CDR1 is SGHAT and CDR2 FQDESV (reference sequence). The CDR3 has 14 residues. The V gene lost 9 bases and the J gene lost 2 bases, with 11 bases spanning the gap. DNA for the CDR3: TGTGCCAGTTTTTCGGCAGCTGGGGCCAACGTCCTGACTTTC. Its translation is CASFSAAGANVLTF.

The CDR3 nucleotides are TGTGCCACCAGCAGAGATTTTTCAGGGGGCGGTAATCAGCCCCAGCATTTT. Residues: CATSRDFSGGGNQPQHF. V gene TRBV15 combines with J gene TRBJ1-5; 8 bases match TRBD1. Germline V gives CDR1 LNHNV, CDR2 YYDKDF (reference sequence). Trimming at V came to 0 bases and at J to 4 bases, leaving 8 bases not matched to a gene. This CDR3 spans 17 amino acids.

As concerns this clonotype: One base away lies a much larger clone, so this may be a sequencing read error. The rearrangement uses TRBV6-6 and TRBJ1-2, with D uncertain. Germline V CDR1 and CDR2: MNHNY, SVGAGI (reference sequence). This CDR3 contains 13 residues. In DNA, the CDR3 is TGTGCCGGCAGCCAGGAGGTTGTGGGAGGCTACACCTTC. Protein sequence: CAGSQEVVGGYTF.

As regards this clonotype: Possible read error: a much larger clone is one base away. The rearrangement joins TRBV7-8 to TRBJ1-2, with TRBD1 matching 10 bases. V shed 6 bases and J 8 bases; nucleotides not matched to a gene: 3. The CDR3 totals 12 residues. The germline gives CDR1 SGHVS, CDR2 FQNEAQ. The CDR3 here is CASRDRGTGYTF. For the CDR3, the DNA is TGTGCCAGCAGGGACAGGGGGACCGGCTACACCTTC. Variable domain in full (rest from reference TRBV7-8 and TRBJ1-2): GAGVSQSPRYKVAKRGQDVALRCDPISGHVSLFWYQQALGQGPEFLTYFQNEAQLDKSGLPSDRFFAERPEGSVSTLKIQRTQQEDSAVYLCASRDRGTGYTFGSGTRLTVV.

This clonotype was found many times. J is TRBJ2-6 and V is TRBV7-2; D gene ambiguous. There are 19 residues in the CDR3. V shed 0 bases and J shed 4 bases, with 19 bases lying between them. Germline V CDR1 and CDR2: SGHTA, FQGNSA. The CDR3 sequence is CASSLAIVSGTSGANVLTF. The DNA for the CDR3 is TGTGCCAGCAGCTTAGCAATAGTATCCGGCACTTCCGGGGCCAACGTCCTGACTTTC.

This clonotype was seen many times. This rearrangement joins TRBV6-5 to TRBJ1-3, with unresolved D. CDR3 length equals 14 residues. V was clipped by 6 bases and J by 4 bases, with 13 bases between them. Per germline, CDR1 MNHEY and CDR2 SVGAGI. CDR3 amino acids: CASSPGASGNTIYF. The CDR3 DNA reads as TGTGCCAGCAGCCCCGGCGCATCCGGAAACACCATATATTTT.

In the case of this clonotype: This could be a read error, since a much larger clone is one nucleotide away. The chain uses TRBV6-2 or TRBV6-3 and TRBJ1-1; 10 bases line up with TRBD1. Germline lookup yields CDR1 MNHEY and CDR2 SVGEGT. The CDR3 is made up of 16 amino acids. The CDR3 DNA is TGTCCCAGCAGTTACTTGGGACAGGGGAGCCACACTGAAGCTTTCTTT. Amino acid sequence: CPSSYLGQGSHTEAFF.

This clonotype was detected ten times or more. CDR3 nucleotide sequence: TGCAGTGCTAGCGCCCTGGGGTCTGGCGGGGCCAACGTCCTGACTTTC. Translation gives CSASALGSGGANVLTF. The chain joins TRBV20-1 to TRBJ2-6; no clear D gene. This CDR3 is 16 amino acids long. Germline-derived CDR1 and CDR2 are DFQATT and SNEGSKA (reference sequence). The V end was cut by 3 bases, the J end by 4 bases, with 16 bases between.

The sample holds a few counts of this clonotype. Given a much more abundant clone one base away, this may be a read error. The J gene is TRBJ2-5, the V gene TRBV7-9; no reliable D call. The CDR3 extends over 12 amino acids. From germline, CDR1 is SEHNR and CDR2 FQNEAQ (reference sequence). Trimming left V 6 bases short and J 0 bases short, with 5 bases between. CDR3 loop: CASSSDQETQYF. CDR3 sequence (DNA): TGTGCCAGCAGTTCCGACCAAGAGACCCAGTACTTC.

This clonotype was picked up many times. The chain combines TRBV7-9 with TRBJ1-1, with TRBD1 as a possible D gene (5 bases). Germline V lookup: CDR1 SEHNR, CDR2 FQNEAQ (reference sequence). The CDR3 spans 14 residues. CDR3 residues: CVKNRTRRNTEAFF. For the CDR3, the DNA is TGTGTCAAGAACCGGACACGACGTAACACTGAAGCTTTCTTT.

This clonotype was counted many times. The chain combines TRBV3-1 with TRBJ2-2; TRBD1 might be the D (6 bases). Per the germline V gene, CDR1 is LGHDT and CDR2 is YNNKEL (reference sequence). This CDR3 contains 16 residues. V lost 1 base and J 0 bases, leaving 9 bases between the germline ends. The DNA of the CDR3 is TGTGCCAGCAGCCAAGCCGGGACAACGAACACCGGGGAGCTGTTTTTT. Translated, it gives CASSQAGTTNTGELFF.

This clonotype was seen repeatedly, ten times or more. The chain couples TRBV7-2 to TRBJ2-5; D is undetermined. The CDR3 totals 12 residues. The germline V gene has CDR1 SGHTA and CDR2 FQGNSA. Trimming pared 5 bases from V and 2 bases from J, leaving 6 bases between. CDR3 in amino acids: CASSAIQETQYF. CDR3 DNA sequence: TGTGCCAGCAGCGCCATACAAGAGACCCAGTACTTC.

This clonotype occurred many times. The chain employs TRBV7-9 and TRBJ1-3; 7 bases align to TRBD1. With V trimmed by 4 bases and J by 0 bases, 6 bases remained unmatched. CDR1 is SEHNR and CDR2 is FQNEAQ in the germline V gene (reference sequence). This CDR3 comprises 16 residues. Here the CDR3 reads CASSSDRSLSGNTIYF. The DNA for the CDR3 is TGTGCCAGCAGCTCGGACAGGTCTCTCTCTGGAAACACCATATATTTT.

With regard to this clonotype: This may arise from a read error, as a much more abundant clone is one base away. This chain connects TRBV29-1 to TRBJ2-5; 10 nucleotides line up with TRBD2. The CDR3 totals 13 residues. Germline CDR1 and CDR2: SQVTM and ANQGSEA. V gave up 4 bases and J gave up 7 bases; unmatched junction bases: 6. The CDR3 DNA reads as TGCAGCGTTGGGCTAGCGGGGGTGGGGACCCAGTACTTC. The encoded protein is CSVGLAGVGTQYF.

This clonotype was detected ten times or more. The rearrangement joins TRBV19 to TRBJ2-1; 7 bases align to TRBD1. The CDR3 is 13 residues long. Germline V gene sequence: CDR1 LNHDA, CDR2 SQIVND (reference sequence). With 6 bases clipped from V and 6 bases from J, the junction kept 5 bases outside the gene matches. The DNA for the CDR3 is TGTGCCAGTAGCCTCGGACAGGTCAATGAGCAGTTCTTC. The encoded protein is CASSLGQVNEQFF.

The chain links TRBV5-5 to TRBJ2-5; TRBD1 might be the D (6 bases). The germline V and J ends were trimmed by 1 base and 4 bases, with 11 bases remaining between them. CDR1 is SGHKS, CDR2 YYEKEE, per germline (reference sequence). The CDR3 covers 14 residues. The CDR3, as DNA: TGTGCCAGCAGCTTGACAGGGCCACGAGAGACCCAGTACTTC. It yields the protein CASSLTGPRETQYF.

This clonotype was observed many times. The chain combines TRBV6-2 or TRBV6-3 with TRBJ2-5; TRBD2 matches 10 bases. With 5 bases clipped from V and 2 bases from J, the junction kept 14 bases outside the gene matches. Germline V lookup: CDR1 MNHEY, CDR2 SVGEGT. This CDR3 has 18 amino acids. CDR3 protein: CASSLYGPSGSGQETQYF. Here the CDR3 DNA reads TGTGCCAGCAGTCTATACGGGCCTAGCGGGAGTGGGCAAGAGACCCAGTACTTC.

This clonotype was seen many times. The J gene is TRBJ1-5, the V gene TRBV7-2; tentatively, D is TRBD1 (6 bases). Germline V lookup: CDR1 SGHTA, CDR2 FQGNSA. Trimming removed 6 bases from V and 5 bases from J, with 14 bases in between. The CDR3 runs to 14 residues. The CDR3 DNA sequence: TGTGCCAGCAGGGCTACAGGGCTAGATCAGCCCCAGCATTTT. This encodes CASRATGLDQPQHF.

This clonotype was observed many times. This sequence joins TRBV11-1 and TRBJ2-1; perhaps TRBD1 as D (6 bases). Germline V gene sequence: CDR1 SGHAT, CDR2 FQDESV (reference sequence). The CDR3 has 13 amino acids. V lost 6 bases, J lost 8 bases, and 14 bases lay in between. The CDR3 reads CASSTDRQDEQFF. CDR3 DNA sequence: TGTGCCAGCAGTACTGACAGGCAGGATGAGCAGTTCTTC. Complete variable domain (other parts from reference TRBV11-1 and TRBJ2-1): EAEVAQSPRYKITEKSQAVAFWCDPISGHATLYWYRQILGQGPELLVQFQDESVVDDSQLPKDRFSAERLKGVDSTLKIQPAELGDSAMYLCASSTDRQDEQFFGPGTRLTVL.

This clonotype was recorded many times. The chain carries TRBV6-1 and TRBJ2-1, with D perhaps given as TRBD1 or TRBD2 (5 bases each). V lost 6 bases and J 8 bases, leaving 20 bases between the germline ends. CDR3 size: 15 residues. CDR1 and CDR2 (germline): MNHNS, SASEGT. The CDR3 protein is CASSPTGTLRDEQFF. The DNA of the CDR3 is TGTGCCAGCAGCCCGACCGGGACGTTGAGGGATGAGCAGTTCTTC.